The following is a T cell receptor beta chain sequence with its context. Assay used: immunoSEQ multiplex PCR; TCRdb lists only in-frame clones, some missing. The data contain over 200,000 clones, approximately 79% of them singletons. The data were taken from a study of blood T cell repertoires in COVID-19. Study overall: The United States, Italy and Spain were the sources of the acute and convalescent COVID-19 samples. Sources were T cells, B-cell-depleted T cells, or PBMCs; the material itself was cDNA or gDNA.

V lost 5 bases, J lost 1 base, and 9 bases stayed unmatched. Per germline, CDR1 SGHNT and CDR2 YENEEA. CDR3 length: 19 amino acids. This TCR derives from a human donor in a cohort sampled during active COVID-19. V is TRBV11-3 and J is TRBJ2-1; 15 bases are shared with TRBD2. Material: peripheral blood. This CDR3 is CASSPSPGLAGGSYNEQFF. DNA of the CDR3: TGTGCCAGCAGCCCTAGCCCCGGACTAGCGGGAGGGTCCTACAATGAGCAGTTCTTC.